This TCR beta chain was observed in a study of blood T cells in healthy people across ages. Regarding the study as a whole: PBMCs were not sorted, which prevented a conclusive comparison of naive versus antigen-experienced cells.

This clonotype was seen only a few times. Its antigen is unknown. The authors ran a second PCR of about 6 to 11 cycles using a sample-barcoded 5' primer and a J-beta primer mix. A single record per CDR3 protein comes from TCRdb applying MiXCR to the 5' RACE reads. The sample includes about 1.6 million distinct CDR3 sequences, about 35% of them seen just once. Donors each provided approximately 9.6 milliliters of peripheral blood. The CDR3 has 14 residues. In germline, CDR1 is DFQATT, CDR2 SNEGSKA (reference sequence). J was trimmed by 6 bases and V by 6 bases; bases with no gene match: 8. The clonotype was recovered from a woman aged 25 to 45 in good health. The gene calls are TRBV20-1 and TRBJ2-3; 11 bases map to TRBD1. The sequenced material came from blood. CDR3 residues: CSAIGTGGWDTQYF. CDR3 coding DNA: TGCAGTGCCATCGGGACAGGGGGTTGGGATACGCAGTATTTT.